What follows are 16 T cell receptor beta chains derived from one specimen sequenced in a study of blood T cell repertoires in COVID-19 (dated by TCRdb to 2020 to 2022). The receptor library was made with the immunoSEQ multiplex PCR assay. The table comes from immuneACCESS by way of TCRdb, which keeps in-frame sequences with V and J called. Part of the clones is missing from these tables; in studies checked, under half for an unresolved V gene and the rest for unknown reasons. The table for this sample lists 200,000 to 250,000 clones; around 80% of them were counted only once. Roughly 1.3% of the sample is taken by the ten largest. The material sequenced was peripheral blood. These receptors were taken from a woman in her 30s with COVID-19, enrolled during active disease.

The J gene is TRBJ2-5, the V gene TRBV15, with D possibly matching TRBD1 (6 bases). CDR1 is LNHNV, CDR2 YYDKDF, per germline (reference sequence). The V and J ends lost 8 bases and 3 bases respectively, with 16 bases between them. This CDR3 has 14 amino acids. CDR3 bases: TGTGCCACCCTGGAAACAGGGATGAAAGAGACCCAGTACTTC. It codes for CATLETGMKETQYF. Complete variable domain (other parts from reference TRBV15 and TRBJ2-5): DAMVIQNPRYQVTQFGKPVTLSCSQTLNHNVMYWYQQKSSQAPKLLFHYYDKDFNNEADTPDNFQSRRPNTSFCFLDIRSPGLGDTAMYLCATLETGMKETQYFGPGTRLLVL.

CDR3 region: CAISKDTSNTEAFF. CDR3 DNA sequence: TGTGCCATCAGTAAGGACACTTCGAACACTGAAGCTTTCTTT. This chain uses TRBV10-3 with TRBJ1-1; possible D gene TRBD1, 5 bases. This CDR3 is 14 amino acids long. Germline V gene lookup returns CDR1 ENHRY and CDR2 SYGVKD. V was cut by 5 bases and J by 1 base, with 11 bases left in between.

The chain carries TRBV6-6 and TRBJ2-5, with D unresolved. CDR3 length: 13 amino acids. Trimming took 3 bases from V and 10 from J, leaving 15 bases between them. Germline CDR1 and CDR2: MNHNY and SVGAGI (reference sequence). The CDR3 nucleotides read TGTGCCAGCAGTTATGCAGCTAATCCGGGCCAGTACTTC. Protein: CASSYAANPGQYF.

The chain is built from TRBV2 and TRBJ2-3, with D perhaps TRBD2 (7 bases). V lost 5 bases to trimming and J lost 2 bases, with 20 bases between them. The CDR3 extends over 17 amino acids. Germline lookup yields CDR1 SNHLY and CDR2 FYNNEI. CDR3 in DNA: TGTGCCAGCAGTTTAGCCCTGCGGGGGCCGATCACAGATACGCAGTATTTT. Amino acids: CASSLALRGPITDTQYF.

This sequence joins TRBV10-3 and TRBJ2-7, with TRBD1 matching 8 bases. The CDR3 sequence is 15 residues long. Germline loops: CDR1 ENHRY, CDR2 SYGVKD. Trimming removed 3 bases from V and 0 bases from J; junction bases left unmatched: 4. The CDR3 protein is CAISEGDRSSYEQYF. CDR3 nucleotides: TGTGCCATCAGTGAAGGGGACAGGAGCTCCTACGAGCAGTACTTC.

The chain carries TRBV6-6 and TRBJ1-6; 7 nucleotides align to TRBD1. Germline V CDR1 and CDR2: MNHNY, SVGAGI (reference sequence). J lost 9 bases, V lost 7 bases, and 15 bases had no gene match. This CDR3 has 16 residues. CDR3 nucleotides: TGTGCCAGCACCGGACCAGGGGGTTCCAATGTTTCACCCCTCCACTTT. Its protein is CASTGPGGSNVSPLHF.

The chain carries TRBV5-4 and TRBJ2-4; 7 bases line up with TRBD1. Per germline, CDR1 SGHNT and CDR2 YYREEE (reference sequence). Trimming removed 6 bases from V and 0 bases from J; junction bases left unmatched: 12. The CDR3 length is 17 residues. The CDR3 region has the DNA TGTGCCAGCACACAGACACTACAGGGGATAGCCAAAAACATTCAGTACTTC. This translates into CASTQTLQGIAKNIQYF.

The rearrangement joins TRBV7-3 to TRBJ1-4; no reliable D call. The germline CDR1 and CDR2 sequences are SGHTA and FQGTGA. V was clipped by 4 bases and J by 0 bases, with 15 bases between them. The CDR3 consists of 17 residues. The CDR3 protein is CASSSPRTSATNEKLFF. The CDR3 coding sequence is TGTGCCAGCAGCTCGCCCAGGACTTCCGCAACTAATGAAAAACTGTTTTTT.

This clone was seen a single time. The rearrangement uses TRBV13 and TRBJ1-1; 7 bases agree with TRBD1. J lost 1 base, V lost 5 bases, and 4 bases had no gene match. This CDR3 has 14 amino acids. Germline CDR1 and CDR2: PRHDT and FYEKMQ (reference sequence). This chain's CDR3 is CASSLTGPNTEAFF. Here the CDR3 DNA reads TGTGCCAGCAGCCTGACAGGGCCGAACACTGAAGCTTTCTTT.

This chain uses TRBV6-5 with TRBJ1-2; 9 nucleotides align to TRBD1. V lost 6 bases to trimming and J lost 4 bases; unmatched junction nucleotides: 9. This CDR3 is built from 15 residues. Per the germline V gene, CDR1 is MNHEY and CDR2 is SVGAGI. The CDR3 coding sequence is TGTGCCAGCAGAGGAGGACAGGGGTCGGCCTATGGCTACACCTTC. Translation: CASRGGQGSAYGYTF.

V gene TRBV3-1 (or the pseudogene TRBV3-2) combines with J gene TRBJ2-5, with D perhaps matching TRBD2 (7 bases). CDR3 length equals 17 residues. Germline CDR1 and CDR2: LGHDT and YNNKEL (reference sequence). V lost 1 base to trimming and J lost 5 bases, with 20 bases between them. The CDR3 DNA reads as TGTGCCAGCAGCCAAGGGTTGGCGGGGGCGTTCAGTGAGACCCAGTACTTC. Its translation is CASSQGLAGAFSETQYF.

The chain recombines TRBV2 with TRBJ2-2; 7 nucleotides align to TRBD2. Germline V lookup: CDR1 SNHLY, CDR2 FYNNEI. The CDR3 has 15 amino acids. V gave up 10 bases and J gave up 2 bases; unmatched junction bases: 10. CDR3 nucleotide sequence: TGTGCCATTCCCCTAGCGGACCAAAACACCGGGGAGCTGTTTTTT. Protein: CAIPLADQNTGELFF.

This chain joins TRBV27 and TRBJ2-3; 8 bases align to TRBD2. Per the germline V gene, CDR1 is MNHEY and CDR2 is SMNVEV (reference sequence). This CDR3 has 15 amino acids. Trimming at V came to 5 bases and at J to 2 bases, leaving 6 bases not matched to a gene. The CDR3 is CASSTRGGLTDTQYF. Here the CDR3 DNA reads TGTGCCAGCAGTACCCGGGGGGGGCTCACAGATACGCAGTATTTT.

This rearrangement joins TRBV6-2 or TRBV6-3 to TRBJ1-3, with D uncertain. V lost 1 base to trimming and J lost 0 bases, with 13 bases between them. The CDR3 totals 17 residues. Germline V CDR1 and CDR2: MNHEY, SVGEGT. As DNA, the CDR3 is TGTGCCAGCAGTTACTTCTCAGGCTCCAGCTCTGGAAACACCATATATTTT. It translates to CASSYFSGSSSGNTIYF.

V and J are TRBV6-6 and TRBJ2-7, with a weak D call TRBD1 (5 bases). Deletions cut 2 bases from V and 2 bases from J, with 10 bases between. CDR1 and CDR2 from the germline V gene are MNHNY and SVGAGI (reference sequence). CDR3 length equals 14 residues. This CDR3 reads CASSYRGQTYEQYF. In DNA form, the CDR3 reads TGTGCCAGCAGTTACAGGGGTCAGACCTACGAGCAGTACTTC.

The chain combines TRBV19 with TRBJ1-5; D gene ambiguous. Trimming cost V 3 bases and J 0 bases, with 9 bases left between them. The CDR3 length is 15 residues. The germline gives CDR1 LNHDA, CDR2 SQIVND (reference sequence). In DNA, the CDR3 is TGTGCCAGTAGTATGTGGGAGACTAGCAATCAGCCCCAGCATTTT. This encodes CASSMWETSNQPQHF.